This passage covers 8 T cell receptor beta chains from one sample sequenced in a study of CD8+CD57+ T cells in acquired aplastic anemia. Whoever was chosen for sequencing had shown CD8+CD57+ cell expansion by flow cytometry. Profiles of TCR beta VDJ and CDR3 were generated from a genomic DNA template. MiXCR, applied by TCRdb to the reads, yields one record per CDR3 protein. The sample has 120,000 or so distinct CDR3 sequences, 40% seen once; the top ten hold roughly 2.7%. The sample consisted of sorted CD4+, CD8+, or CD8+CD57+ T cells (not recorded which) from PBMCs. The source is a human donor with aplastic anemia.

There are many counts of this clonotype. This chain uses TRBV6-1 with TRBJ1-4; TRBD1 matches at 9 bases. The CDR3 has 17 residues. Germline V gives CDR1 MNHNS, CDR2 SASEGT. Unmatched junction bases numbered 13, after V lost 4 bases and J lost 7 bases. As DNA, the CDR3 is TGTGCCAGCAGTGGACCGGGACAGGGACTAGGGGGTGAAAAACTGTTTTTT. Translation gives CASSGPGQGLGGEKLFF.

The chain is built from TRBV7-2 and TRBJ2-3; no firm D call. CDR1 is SGHTA and CDR2 is FQGNSA in the germline V gene. Trimming cost V 0 bases and J 8 bases, with 0 bases left between them. CDR3 length: 10 amino acids. For the CDR3, the DNA is TGTGCCAGCAGCTTAGCTACGCAGTATTTT. It encodes CASSLATQYF. The entire variable domain, with the rest obtained from reference TRBV7-2 and TRBJ2-3, is as follows: GAGVSQSPSNKVTEKGKDVELRCDPISGHTALYWYRQSLGQGLEFLIYFQGNSAPDKSGLPSDRFSAERTGGSVSTLTIQRTQQEDSAVYLCASSLATQYFGPGTRLTVL.

The chain links TRBV10-3 to TRBJ1-2; D gene unclear. The length of the CDR3 is 15 residues. The ends were cut back, 3 bases at V and 4 bases at J, with 15 bases in the middle. CDR1 and CDR2 (germline): ENHRY, SYGVKD. The CDR3 DNA reads TGTGCCATCAGTGATGACGGTCAGATCTTCTATGGCTACACCTTC. As protein: CAISDDGQIFYGYTF.

This clonotype was observed many times. The J gene is TRBJ1-6, the V gene TRBV11-2, with TRBD1 identical over 9 bases. Per germline, CDR1 SGHAT and CDR2 FQNNGV. V trimming: 5 bases; J trimming: 6 bases; junction bases outside the gene matches: 5. The CDR3 has 15 amino acids. The CDR3: CASSPGQGLNSPLHF. In DNA, the CDR3 is TGTGCCAGCAGCCCGGGACAGGGTCTTAATTCACCCCTCCACTTT.

Comments on this clonotype: A much larger clone lies one base from this, so it may be a read error. The chain is built from TRBV12-5 and TRBJ1-6; perhaps TRBD1 as D (6 bases). V shed 5 bases and J shed 5 bases, with 10 bases lying between them. The CDR3 consists of 14 residues. Looked up from germline, CDR1 is LGHNT and CDR2 is FRNRAP. The CDR3 region has the DNA TGTGCTAGTGGTCCGGGACAACATAATTCACCCCTCCACTTT. It codes for CASGPGQHNSPLHF. The whole variable domain, remainder taken from reference TRBV12-5 and TRBJ1-6, is DARVTQTPRHKVTEMGQEVTMRCQPILGHNTVFWYRQTMMQGLELLAYFRNRAPLDDSGMPKDRFSAEMPDATLATLKIQPSEPRDSAVYFCASGPGQHNSPLHFGNGTRLTVT.

Notes on this clonotype: As the CDR3 is not closed by the conserved phenylalanine or tryptophan, this likely results from a read error. The chain recombines TRBV2 with TRBJ2-7; D possibly corresponds to TRBD1 (5 bases). Trimming removed 8 bases from V and 6 bases from J, with 17 bases in between. From germline, CDR1 is SNHLY and CDR2 FYNNEI. CDR3 length: 13 residues. The CDR3 DNA follows: TGTGCCAGCTCCCCTCAAAGGGGCGGCGAGCAGTACGCC. Protein: CASSPQRGGEQYA.

This clonotype was observed at least ten times. V usage is TRBV2 and J usage is TRBJ2-5; the D is unclear. The V end was cut by 5 bases, the J end by 4 bases, with 2 bases between. This CDR3 spans 10 amino acids. The germline gives CDR1 SNHLY, CDR2 FYNNEI. The CDR3 nucleotides are TGTGCCAGCAGTAGAGAGACCCAGTACTTC. Protein sequence: CASSRETQYF. The full variable domain, in which reference TRBV2 and TRBJ2-5 provide the parts outside the CDR3, is EPEVTQTPSHQVTQMGQEVILRCVPISNHLYFYWYRQILGQKVEFLVSFYNNEISEKSEIFDDQFSVERPDGSNFTLKIRSTKLEDSAMYFCASSRETQYFGPGTRLLVL.

This clonotype is classed as medium-sized. The chain uses TRBV15 and TRBJ2-3; D is perhaps TRBD2 (5 bases). The CDR3 is 16 amino acids. Trimming took 0 bases from V and 3 from J, leaving 13 bases between them. In germline, CDR1 is LNHNV, CDR2 YYDKDF (reference sequence). The CDR3 coding sequence is TGTGCCACCAGCAGAGATCACGGGGAAGGGACAGATACGCAGTATTTT. Protein product: CATSRDHGEGTDTQYF.